The 27 T cell receptor beta chains presented below share a single source sample, sequenced in a study of T-cell reconstitution after alpha-beta-depleted transplantation in children listed by TCRdb under 2016. The library was made by PCR. Instrument used: Illumina HiSeq 2500. TCR library preparation used molecular barcoding, with unique molecular identifiers applied to normalize quantification of the TCRbeta repertoire. TCRdb applied fastp at Q25 and MiXCR to the public reads, then kept only in-frame beta chains. Every distinct CDR3 protein forms one entry, paired with its most common genes and DNA. This sample comprises 250,000 to 300,000 distinct CDR3 sequences, more than 9% of them detected only once. 20% to 25% of the sample goes to the ten largest clones. Explained via the paper, the treatment or condition label denotes: allogeneic hematopoietic cell transplantation with graft depleted of TCRalphabeta T cells and CD19 B cells.

Source: peripheral blood, taken 180 days after TCRalphabeta/CD19-depleted stem cell transplant. These receptors came from a male patient aged 2-15 years who had a stem cell transplant for chronic granulomatous disease, so the T cells may come from the graft donor.

This clonotype was picked up many times. The chain couples TRBV21-1 to TRBJ2-5; the D segment call TRBD2 is taken from the table without a DNA check. TRBV21-1 corresponds to a pseudogene. This CDR3 is 19 amino acids long. This CDR3 reads CASRPQGGGRHLIQETQYF. In DNA, the CDR3 is TGTGCCAGCAGACCCCAAGGAGGAGGGAGACACCTAATCCAAGAGACCCAGTACTTC.

This clonotype is a singleton in its sample. Just one base apart from a much larger clone, this may be a read error. The chain has TRBV12-3 or TRBV12-4 and TRBJ2-1; 10 positions match TRBD2. This CDR3 region has 13 residues. The V and J ends lost 9 bases and 6 bases, in that order; junction bases with no gene match: 5. In DNA form, the CDR3 reads TGTGCCAGTAGCGGGGGGCTGGGCAATGAGCAGTTCTTC. Its translation is CASSGGLGNEQFF.

A note on this clonotype: Possible read error: a much larger clone is one base away. V is TRBV12-3 or TRBV12-4 and J is TRBJ2-2; D is possibly TRBD1 (6 bases). The CDR3 is made up of 13 amino acids. The CDR3 loop is CASRPGQSGELLF. The CDR3, as DNA: TGTGCCAGCAGACCCGGACAGTCCGGGGAGCTGCTTTTT.

The chain carries TRBV3-1 and TRBJ2-2; 9 bases fit TRBD2. Germline V gene sequence: CDR1 LGHDT, CDR2 YNNKEL (reference sequence). Losses at the gene ends were 2 bases for V and 5 bases for J; bases not matched to a gene: 12. The CDR3 covers 18 residues. The CDR3: CASSQLLAGGPLTGELFF. CDR3 nucleotides: TGTGCCAGCAGCCAACTTCTGGCGGGGGGGCCATTGACCGGGGAGCTGTTTTTT.

This clonotype was recorded at least ten times. The V call is TRBV10-2, the J call TRBJ2-7; 7 bases map to TRBD1. The CDR3 covers 16 residues. The germline CDR1 and CDR2 sequences are WSHSY and SAAADI. V trimming: 2 bases; J trimming: 4 bases; junction bases outside the gene matches: 11. Here the CDR3 reads CASSEALQGMGYEQYF. The CDR3 DNA follows: TGCGCCAGCAGTGAGGCCCTACAGGGGATGGGGTACGAGCAGTACTTC.

This clonotype has ten or more counts. The rearrangement links TRBV20-1 to TRBJ2-7; D might be TRBD2 (5 bases). Germline CDR1 and CDR2: DFQATT and SNEGSKA (reference sequence). This CDR3 comprises 15 residues. V shed 4 bases and J shed 4 bases, with 20 bases lying between them. CDR3 in amino acids: CSAKIKLGGLYEQYF. The CDR3 DNA sequence: TGCAGTGCTAAAATAAAACTCGGCGGGCTATACGAGCAGTACTTC.

Notes on this clonotype: It may be a read error: a sequence one base away is much more abundant. The CDR3 reads CGSSLAFGSPLHF. Here the CDR3 DNA reads TGTGGCAGCAGCTTAGCGTTCGGTTCACCCCTCCACTTT. The chain combines TRBV7-3 with TRBJ1-6, with D unresolved. CDR1 and CDR2 (germline): SGHTA, FQGTGA. The CDR3 runs to 13 residues.

This clonotype has ten or more counts. The chain has TRBV20-1 and TRBJ2-5; D is possibly TRBD1 (5 bases). V was pared by 6 bases and J by 3 bases, with 8 bases between. Germline CDR1 is DFQATT and CDR2 is SNEGSKA (reference sequence). This CDR3 region has 11 residues. The CDR3 loop reads CSADRKETQYF. The DNA for the CDR3 is TGCAGTGCCGACAGAAAAGAGACCCAGTACTTC.

This clonotype was counted many times. The chain combines TRBV29-1 with TRBJ2-1, with D unclear. The germline V gene has CDR1 SQVTM and CDR2 ANQGSEA. V was trimmed by 4 bases and J by 1 base, leaving 17 bases between them. This CDR3 region has 16 residues. The CDR3 is CSVGGAGRKSYNEQFF. The DNA of the CDR3 is TGCAGCGTTGGCGGCGCTGGGCGAAAGTCCTACAATGAGCAGTTCTTC.

This clonotype was counted a few times. The rearrangement joins TRBV2 to TRBJ2-2; unclear D gene. Germline assignment: CDR1 SNHLY and CDR2 FYNNEI. Trimming removed 6 bases from V and 4 bases from J, with 9 bases in between. This CDR3 is built from 13 residues. CDR3 DNA sequence: TGTGCCAGCAGAGCACCCATCACCGGGGAGCTGTTTTTT. Its translation is CASRAPITGELFF.

The chain is built from TRBV19 and TRBJ2-2, with D tentatively TRBD2 (7 bases). V lost 5 bases and J 7 bases, leaving 23 bases between the germline ends. The CDR3 contains 17 residues. CDR1 LNHDA and CDR2 SQIVND come from the germline V gene (reference sequence). The CDR3 DNA reads as TGTGCCAGTAGTGGATCTGGACAGCCGGGAGGTCACGGGGAGCTGTTTTTT. This translates into CASSGSGQPGGHGELFF.

In regard to this clonotype: A much larger clone sits a single nucleotide away, making a read error possible. The chain is built from TRBV9 and TRBJ2-2, with D hard to call. The CDR3 sequence is 14 residues long. The ends were cut back, 6 bases at V and 0 bases at J, with 9 bases in the middle. The V gene's germline CDR1 is SGDLS and CDR2 YYNGEE. CDR3 residues: CASMILANTGELFF. The CDR3 DNA reads as TGTGCCAGCATGATCCTAGCGAACACCGGGGAGCTGTTTTTT.

This clonotype showed up many times. This chain connects TRBV10-3 to TRBJ2-3; D is uncertain. V dropped 6 bases and J dropped 0 bases, with 10 bases sitting between them. Germline V gene data show CDR1 as ENHRY and CDR2 as SYGVKD. The CDR3 totals 14 residues. This CDR3 is CAIRRLLSTDTQYF. The CDR3 DNA reads as TGTGCCATCAGACGACTCCTTAGCACAGATACGCAGTATTTT.

This clonotype came up many times. The chain uses TRBV12-3 or TRBV12-4 and TRBJ2-3; a weak D match, TRBD2 (7 bases). V lost 6 bases to trimming and J lost 2 bases, with 15 bases between them. The CDR3 has 15 residues. The CDR3 region is CASSWGGSHTDTQYF. CDR3 bases: TGTGCCAGCAGCTGGGGGGGCTCCCACACAGATACGCAGTATTTT.

This clonotype was seen at least ten times. The chain has TRBV5-1 and TRBJ2-5; maybe TRBD1 (5 bases). CDR1 is SGHRS and CDR2 is YFSETQ in the germline V gene. The V gene lost 1 base and the J gene lost 9 bases, with 16 bases spanning the gap. This CDR3 comprises 14 residues. The chain's CDR3 is CASSLTGYSEAQYF. The CDR3 DNA follows: TGCGCCAGCAGCTTGACAGGCTATTCCGAGGCCCAGTACTTC.

This sequence joins TRBV5-1 and TRBJ2-1; 14 bases fit TRBD2. The tail of the sequence fits TRBJ2-7 better, so the J call may be wrong. This CDR3 has 15 residues. Germline values: CDR1 SGHRS, CDR2 YFSETQ. The CDR3 protein is CASSLGLAGGNEQYF. CDR3 sequence (DNA): TGCGCCAGCAGCTTGGGACTAGCGGGAGGGAATGAGCAGTACTTC.

This clonotype was seen many times. The chain carries TRBV27 and TRBJ2-7, with TRBD2 matching 7 bases. With 2 bases clipped from V and 2 bases from J, the junction kept 6 bases outside the gene matches. The CDR3 runs to 15 residues. In germline, CDR1 is MNHEY, CDR2 SMNVEV (reference sequence). The CDR3 DNA reads as TGTGCCAGCAGTTTAGAGGCTAGCGGAGCCTACGAGCAGTACTTC. Translation: CASSLEASGAYEQYF.

This clonotype was observed at least ten times. The chain employs TRBV10-2 and TRBJ1-2, with D maybe TRBD1 (5 bases). V lost 10 bases, J lost 1 base, and 13 bases lay in between. The CDR3 is 13 residues long. Germline V lookup: CDR1 WSHSY, CDR2 SAAADI. Here the CDR3 DNA reads TGCGCCACCCTCATTCAGGGTAACTATGGCTACACCTTC. Translating gives CATLIQGNYGYTF.

There are many counts of this clonotype. This chain links TRBV29-1 with TRBJ2-3; D unresolved. The CDR3 is 15 residues long. V was shortened by 6 bases and J by 0 bases, with 16 bases between the two germline ends. Germline V gene lookup returns CDR1 SQVTM and CDR2 ANQGSEA. For the CDR3, the DNA is TGCAGCGTCGCCGCAAGATCCGTTAGCACAGATACGCAGTATTTT. This translates into CSVAARSVSTDTQYF.

This clonotype was counted at least ten times. The CDR3 DNA is TGTGCCAGCAGCCCGGGACTTCCCCAAGAGACCCAGTACTTC. Protein product: CASSPGLPQETQYF. The chain combines TRBV6-1 with TRBJ2-5, with D possibly TRBD2 on 6 matching bases. V was trimmed by 6 bases and J by 1 base, leaving 12 bases between them. The CDR3 length is 14 residues. The germline CDR1 and CDR2 sequences are MNHNS and SASEGT.

The V gene is TRBV3-1, the J gene TRBJ2-3; the D call may be TRBD1 or TRBD2 (5 bases each). With 1 base removed from V and 3 bases from J, the gap between germline ends came to 14 bases. This CDR3 has 16 amino acids. The germline gives CDR1 LGHDT, CDR2 YNNKEL (reference sequence). This chain's CDR3 is CASSQGDPGRTDTQYF. The CDR3, as DNA: TGTGCCAGCAGCCAAGGCGACCCGGGACGGACAGATACGCAGTATTTT.

In this sample, this clonotype turned up many times. This chain links TRBV28 with TRBJ2-5, with a weak D call TRBD2 (6 bases). The CDR3 runs 15 residues. V lost 6 bases, J lost 5 bases, and 19 bases lay in between. CDR1 is MDHEN and CDR2 is SYDVKM in the germline V gene. The DNA for the CDR3 is TGTGCCAGCAGCACAATGGAAGGGGCGGGGGAGACCCAGTACTTC. Protein sequence: CASSTMEGAGETQYF.

This clonotype was observed at least ten times. The gene calls are TRBV20-1 and TRBJ2-5; no definite D call. The length of the CDR3 is 14 residues. Per germline, CDR1 DFQATT and CDR2 SNEGSKA (reference sequence). With 0 bases removed from V and 5 bases from J, the gap between germline ends came to 13 bases. The CDR3 loop is CSARDLSSWETQYF. The CDR3 coding sequence is TGCAGTGCTAGAGATCTCAGTAGCTGGGAGACCCAGTACTTC.

The sample holds many counts of this clonotype. This chain links TRBV18 with TRBJ1-5; perhaps TRBD1 as D (5 bases). The CDR3 sequence is 14 residues long. CDR1 is KGHSH, CDR2 LQKENI, per germline. Trimming took 2 bases from V and 2 from J, leaving 7 bases between them. CDR3 protein: CASSPARGNQPQHF. The CDR3 DNA reads TGTGCCAGCTCACCAGCCAGGGGCAATCAGCCCCAGCATTTT. Full variable domain (rest looked up from reference TRBV18 and TRBJ1-5): NAGVMQNPRHLVRRRGQEARLRCSPMKGHSHVYWYRQLPEEGLKFMVYLQKENIIDESGMPKERFSAEFPKEGPSILRIQQVVRGDSAAYFCASSPARGNQPQHFGDGTRLSIL.

This clonotype came up many times. This sequence joins TRBV20-1 and TRBJ2-1; TRBD2 is a possible D gene (5 bases). The CDR3 totals 12 residues. V gave up 6 bases and J gave up 5 bases, with 11 bases separating them. Per the germline V gene, CDR1 is DFQATT and CDR2 is SNEGSKA (reference sequence). The DNA of the CDR3 is TGCAGTGCGCGGGCCGCTCACAATGAGCAGTTCTTC. As protein: CSARAAHNEQFF.

This clonotype has at least ten counts. The rearrangement joins TRBV10-2 to TRBJ1-2; D uncertain. V was shortened by 3 bases and J by 2 bases, with 10 bases between the two germline ends. Germline V gene data show CDR1 as WSHSY and CDR2 as SAAADI. CDR3 length: 14 amino acids. CDR3 in DNA: TGCGCCAGCAGTGAAAGGGCGGGGAACTATGGCTACACCTTC. Its translation: CASSERAGNYGYTF.

This clonotype was seen ten or more times. This chain connects TRBV27 to TRBJ2-7; the D call may be TRBD1 or TRBD2 (5 bases each). V gave up 4 bases and J gave up 3 bases, with 19 bases separating them. This CDR3 region has 16 residues. Germline V gene data show CDR1 as MNHEY and CDR2 as SMNVEV (reference sequence). CDR3 sequence reads: CASSSGPGTANYEQYF. The CDR3, as DNA: TGTGCCAGCAGTTCGGGTCCCGGGACGGCCAACTACGAGCAGTACTTC.